The entry below gives a single T cell receptor beta chain sequence along with its context. V lost 4 bases and J 7 bases, leaving 10 bases between the germline ends. From germline, CDR1 is SQVTM and CDR2 ANQGSEA. The CDR3 sequence is 12 residues long. The entry originates in a study of cytomegalovirus exposure and HLA in healthy donors. Only in-frame clones appear in the TCRdb table, and some are missing; sequencing was by immunoSEQ multiplex PCR. The sample shows 200,000 to 250,000 clones, 75% to 95% of them seen only once. Sequenced input: PBMCs. The chain couples TRBV29-1 to TRBJ2-2; D might be TRBD2 (6 bases). The clonotype comes from a woman aged 18 to 35 in good health and CMV-seronegative. Here the CDR3 DNA reads TGCAGCGTTGTCGGGGGAGGCGGGGAGCTGTTTTTT. Translating it yields CSVVGGGGELFF.